This T cell receptor beta chain was captured in a study of cytomegalovirus exposure and HLA in healthy donors. The study, taken as a whole, reports: Earlier analysis yielded a pattern in which most TCR beta V segments were productive about 90% or about 30% of the time.

Worth noting for this clone: Antigen unknown.

The study ran its PCR with 60 Vbeta and 13 Jbeta primers. TCRdb keeps only in-frame clones here, not all; method: immunoSEQ multiplex PCR. This sample yields about 120,000 clones, of which approximately 84% are seen a single time; 4% belongs to the top ten. The TCR comes from a man between 18 and 29 years old in good health and CMV-seropositive. Material for sequencing was PBMCs.

CDR3 nucleotides: TGTGCCAGCAGTCAACCGGGGTCCGGGGAGCTGTTTTTT. Its protein is CASSQPGSGELFF. This chain uses TRBV6-5 with TRBJ2-2, with a tentative D call TRBD2 (5 bases). Per the germline V gene, CDR1 is MNHEY and CDR2 is SVGAGI. V was shortened by 5 bases and J by 6 bases, with 10 bases between the two germline ends. This CDR3 spans 13 amino acids.